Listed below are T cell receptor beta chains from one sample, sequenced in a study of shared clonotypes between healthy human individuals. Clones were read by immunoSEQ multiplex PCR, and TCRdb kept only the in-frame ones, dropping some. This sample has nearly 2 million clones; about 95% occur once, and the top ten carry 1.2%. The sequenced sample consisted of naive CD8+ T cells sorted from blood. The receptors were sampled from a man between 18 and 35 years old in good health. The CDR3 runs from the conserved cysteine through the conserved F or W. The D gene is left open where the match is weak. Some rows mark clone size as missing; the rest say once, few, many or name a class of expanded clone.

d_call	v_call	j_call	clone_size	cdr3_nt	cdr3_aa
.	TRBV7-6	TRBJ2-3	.	TGTGCCAGCAGCTTAAAAGGCGGGGCAGATACGCAGTATTTT	CASSLKGGADTQYF
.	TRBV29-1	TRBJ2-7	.	TGCAGCGTTGAAGATGGTGGGTACGAGCAGTACTTC	CSVEDGGYEQYF
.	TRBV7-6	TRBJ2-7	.	TGTGCCAGCAGCTTAGTCCTCGGGGAAGAGCAGTACTTC	CASSLVLGEEQYF
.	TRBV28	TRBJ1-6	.	TGTGCCAGCAGTTTACGAATTTATAATTCACCCCTCCACTTT	CASSLRIYNSPLHF
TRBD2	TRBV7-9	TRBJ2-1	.	TGTGCCAGCAGCCCACTGGGACTAGCGGGAGTCGGGAATGAGCAGTTCTTC	CASSPLGLAGVGNEQFF
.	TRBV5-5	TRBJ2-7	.	TGTGCCAGCAGCTTGGGAGGGTTCGGCTACGAGCAGTACTTC	CASSLGGFGYEQYF
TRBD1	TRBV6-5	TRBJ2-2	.	TGTGCCACGGCGACAGGGTCGGAGGCCGGGGAGCTGTTTTTT	CATATGSEAGELFF
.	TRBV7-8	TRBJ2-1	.	TGTGCCAGCAGCTTACCCCCCAATGAGCAGTTCTTC	CASSLPPNEQFF
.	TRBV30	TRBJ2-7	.	TGTGCCTGGAGTGTAGACAGGCTGCACGAGCAGTACTTC	CAWSVDRLHEQYF
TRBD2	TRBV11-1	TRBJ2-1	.	TGTGCCAGCAGCCGGACTAGCGGGGGTTACAATGAGCAGTTCTTC	CASSRTSGGYNEQFF
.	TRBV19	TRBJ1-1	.	TGTGCCAGTAGCATAGATTGGGGCACTGAAGCTTTCTTT	CASSIDWGTEAFF
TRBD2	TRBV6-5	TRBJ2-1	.	TGTGCCAGCGGAATAGCGGGAGGGCCCAATGAGCAGTTCTTC	CASGIAGGPNEQFF
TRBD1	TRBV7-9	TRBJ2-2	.	TGTGCCAGCAGCTACCTTCCGGGACAGGGGACCGGGGAGCTGTTTTTT	CASSYLPGQGTGELFF
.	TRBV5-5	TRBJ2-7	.	TGTGCCAGCAGTTTTCGGGAAGGGACCTACGAGCAGTACTTC	CASSFREGTYEQYF
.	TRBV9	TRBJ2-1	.	TGTGCCAGCAGCGTCCTCGAAGCACCCTACAATGAGCAGTTCTTC	CASSVLEAPYNEQFF
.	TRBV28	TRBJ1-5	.	TGTGCCAGCAGTTTAGTTCAGGGTACGGGGTTTGATAATCAGCCCCAGCATTTT	CASSLVQGTGFDNQPQHF
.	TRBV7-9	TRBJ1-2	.	TGTGCCAGCACCGAACATAGGAATGGCTACACCTTC	CASTEHRNGYTF
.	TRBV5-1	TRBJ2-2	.	TGCGCCAGCAGTGCAGGGTACGGCACCGGGGAGCTGTTTTTT	CASSAGYGTGELFF
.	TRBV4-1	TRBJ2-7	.	TGCGCCAGCAGCCACGATCCCGGGACCTCGTACGAGCAGTACTTC	CASSHDPGTSYEQYF
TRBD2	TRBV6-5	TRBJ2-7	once	TGTGCCAGCAGTTACTCGACTAGCTCAACCTACGAGCAGTACTTC	CASSYSTSSTYEQYF
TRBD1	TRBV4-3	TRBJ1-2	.	TGCGCCAGCAGCTTAACCCGGGACAGATCCGATGGCTACACCTTC	CASSLTRDRSDGYTF
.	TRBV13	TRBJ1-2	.	TGTGCCAGCAGCTTAGGTAACGCCAGGCTTCCCTATGGCTACACCTTC	CASSLGNARLPYGYTF
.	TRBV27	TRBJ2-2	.	TGTGCCAGCAGTTTATCGAGGACCGGGGAGCTGTTTTTT	CASSLSRTGELFF
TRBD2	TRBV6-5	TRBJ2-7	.	TGTGCCAGCAGTTCCCTAACTAGCGGAGGATTCGAGCAGTACTTC	CASSSLTSGGFEQYF
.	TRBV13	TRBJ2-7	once	TGTGCCAGCAGCTTAGAGGACAGCACCTACGAGCAGTACTTC	CASSLEDSTYEQYF
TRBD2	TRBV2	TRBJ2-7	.	TGTGCCAGCAGTGAAGGTTTGTCTAGCGGGGGATCCTACGAGCAGTACTTC	CASSEGLSSGGSYEQYF
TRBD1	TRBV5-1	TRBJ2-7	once	TGCGCCAGCAGCCCCGGGGACAGGGAAAACTACGAGCAGTACTTC	CASSPGDRENYEQYF
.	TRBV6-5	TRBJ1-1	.	TGTGCCAGCAGTTACGGGGACTTCATGAACACTGAAGCTTTCTTT	CASSYGDFMNTEAFF
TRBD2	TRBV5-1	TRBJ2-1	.	TGCGCCAGCAGCGAAACGGGACTAGCGGACAATGAGCAGTTCTTC	CASSETGLADNEQFF
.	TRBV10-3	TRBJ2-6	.	TGTGCCATCAGTGGGCCCGTCCGGGGCTCTGGGGCCAACGTCCTGACTTTC	CAISGPVRGSGANVLTF
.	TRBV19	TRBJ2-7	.	TGTGCCAGTAGTATAGATCTCTGGAGTTACGAGCAGTACTTC	CASSIDLWSYEQYF
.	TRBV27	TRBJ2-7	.	TGTGCCAGCAGTTTCGGGACCCGGTACGAGCAGTACTTC	CASSFGTRYEQYF
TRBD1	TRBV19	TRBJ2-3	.	TGTGCCAGTAGTAAGGACAGGGGGCTTGATACGCAGTATTTT	CASSKDRGLDTQYF
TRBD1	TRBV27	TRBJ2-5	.	TGTGCCAGCAGTTTATTGGGGACAGGGGAGACCCAGTACTTC	CASSLLGTGETQYF
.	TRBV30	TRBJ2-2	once	TGTGCCTGGAGTGTAGGACCGGTCACCGGGGAGCTGTTTTTT	CAWSVGPVTGELFF
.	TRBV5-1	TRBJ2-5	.	TGCGCCAGCAGCATTTACGGGACGGCTTACCAAGAGACCCAGTACTTC	CASSIYGTAYQETQYF
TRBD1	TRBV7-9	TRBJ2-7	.	TGTGCCAGCAGCCCAAGACAGGGCGACAGCTCCTACGAGCAGTACTTC	CASSPRQGDSSYEQYF
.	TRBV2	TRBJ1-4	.	TGTGCCAGCAGTGATAATGGGGGGAAATGGGAAGAAAAACTGTTTTTT	CASSDNGGKWEEKLFF
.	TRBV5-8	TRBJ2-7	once	TGTGCCAGCAGCTTGGGGCCGGGGAGGCTTATGACTAAATACGAGCAGTACTTC	CASSLGPGRLMTKYEQYF
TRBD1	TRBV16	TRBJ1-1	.	TGTGCCAGCAGCCGGGACAGACCTGAAGCTTTCTTT	CASSRDRPEAFF
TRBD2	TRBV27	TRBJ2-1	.	TGTGCCAGCAGTCCGGATCTAGCGGGCCCATCCAATGAGCAGTTCTTC	CASSPDLAGPSNEQFF
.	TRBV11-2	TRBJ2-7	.	TGTGCCAGCAGGGAACAGCAGGGTTTAGTGCAGTACTTC	CASREQQGLVQYF
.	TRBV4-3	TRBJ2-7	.	TGCGCCAGCAGCCAAGATCCCTTTTTAAACGAGCAGTACTTC	CASSQDPFLNEQYF
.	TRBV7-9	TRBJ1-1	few	TGTGCCAGCAGCTTAGCAGCAGGACCGAACACTGAAGCTTTCTTT	CASSLAAGPNTEAFF
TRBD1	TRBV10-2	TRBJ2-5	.	TGCGCCAGCGCTCTCTGGACAGGGGGCAAAGAGACCCAGTACTTC	CASALWTGGKETQYF
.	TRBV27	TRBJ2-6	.	TGTGCCAGCAGTTCCAGGGGACCTGGGGCCAACGTCCTGACTTTC	CASSSRGPGANVLTF
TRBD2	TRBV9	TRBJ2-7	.	TGTGCCAGCAGCGCCTCATCCGGGAGGGCCTACGAGCAGTACTTC	CASSASSGRAYEQYF
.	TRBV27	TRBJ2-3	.	TGTGCCAGCAGTTTATCCGGAAGTACCTTGTTGGATACGCAGTATTTT	CASSLSGSTLLDTQYF
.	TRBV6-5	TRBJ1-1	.	TGTGCCAGCAGTTGGACAGAGAACACTGAAGCTTTCTTT	CASSWTENTEAFF
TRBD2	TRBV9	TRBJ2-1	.	TGTGCCAGCAGCGCCCCGGGGGGGCTGGGGAATGAGCAGTTCTTC	CASSAPGGLGNEQFF
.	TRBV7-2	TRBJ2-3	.	TGTGCCAGCAGCTTAGAATTTCACAACCCAGCCACAGATACGCAGTATTTT	CASSLEFHNPATDTQYF
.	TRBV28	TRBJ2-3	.	TGTGCCAGCAGTTTGCGAAGTTTTTCGAGCACAGATACGCAGTATTTT	CASSLRSFSSTDTQYF
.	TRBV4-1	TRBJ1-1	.	TGCGCCAGCAGCCAAGTTACATTGAGCACTGAAGCTTTCTTT	CASSQVTLSTEAFF
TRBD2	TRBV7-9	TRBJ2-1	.	TGTGCCAGCAGCTTAGGACTAGCGGATTACAATGAGCAGTTCTTC	CASSLGLADYNEQFF
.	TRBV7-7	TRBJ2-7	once	TGTGCTAGCAGCTCGACAGTAGGATACGAGCAGTACTTC	CASSSTVGYEQYF
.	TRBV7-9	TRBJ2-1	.	TGTGCCAGCAGCCATCCTCTCGAGGAGCAGTTCTTC	CASSHPLEEQFF
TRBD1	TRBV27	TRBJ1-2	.	TGTGCCAGCAGTCTCTACCAACCGGGACAGGGGCCTAACTATGGCTACACCTTC	CASSLYQPGQGPNYGYTF
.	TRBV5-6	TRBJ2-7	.	TGTGCCAGCAGCTTGTCGCAGGCCTACGAGCAGTACTTC	CASSLSQAYEQYF
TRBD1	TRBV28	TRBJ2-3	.	TGTGCCAGCAGGGGACAGGGCCCCGATACGCAGTATTTT	CASRGQGPDTQYF
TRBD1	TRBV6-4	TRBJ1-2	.	TGTGCCAGCAGTGCCTCCGCAGGGGGCTATGGCTACACCTTC	CASSASAGGYGYTF